This T cell receptor beta chain was observed in a study of blood T cell repertoires in COVID-19. The table came from immunoSEQ multiplex PCR; TCRdb's copy has only in-frame clones and leaves some out. The sample carries 130,000 to 150,000 clones, 80% to 90% recorded once. The CDR3 consists of 16 residues. The V gene's germline CDR1 is KGHSH and CDR2 LQKENI. Trimming left V 3 bases short and J 3 bases short, with 15 bases between. Sequencing used peripheral blood. This rearrangement joins TRBV18 to TRBJ1-3; D gene ambiguous. This receptor was taken from a woman aged 60-70 years with COVID-19, enrolled during active disease. The CDR3 DNA reads as TGTGCCAGCTCACCGTCCGGGGATTTCTTTGGAAACACCATATATTTT. Its protein is CASSPSGDFFGNTIYF.